This TCR beta chain was identified during a study of shared clonotypes between healthy human individuals. The data were produced by immunoSEQ multiplex PCR, yet TCRdb's version contains in-frame clones alone and is incomplete. The sample includes hundreds of thousands of clones, almost 97% of them seen just once. V was clipped by 3 bases and J by 7 bases; unmatched bases: 8. CDR3 length: 16 amino acids. Germline CDR1 is LGHNA and CDR2 is YNFKEQ. The clonotype was recovered from a woman aged 25-40 years in good health. The chain couples TRBV4-2 to TRBJ2-7, with 14 positions matching TRBD2. Material for sequencing was naive CD4+ T cells sorted from blood. Subset here: CD45RA+ positively selected. In DNA, the CDR3 is TGTGCCAGCAGCCAGGTAGGGACTAGCGGGAGAAGAGAGCAGTACTTC. Amino acid sequence: CASSQVGTSGRREQYF.